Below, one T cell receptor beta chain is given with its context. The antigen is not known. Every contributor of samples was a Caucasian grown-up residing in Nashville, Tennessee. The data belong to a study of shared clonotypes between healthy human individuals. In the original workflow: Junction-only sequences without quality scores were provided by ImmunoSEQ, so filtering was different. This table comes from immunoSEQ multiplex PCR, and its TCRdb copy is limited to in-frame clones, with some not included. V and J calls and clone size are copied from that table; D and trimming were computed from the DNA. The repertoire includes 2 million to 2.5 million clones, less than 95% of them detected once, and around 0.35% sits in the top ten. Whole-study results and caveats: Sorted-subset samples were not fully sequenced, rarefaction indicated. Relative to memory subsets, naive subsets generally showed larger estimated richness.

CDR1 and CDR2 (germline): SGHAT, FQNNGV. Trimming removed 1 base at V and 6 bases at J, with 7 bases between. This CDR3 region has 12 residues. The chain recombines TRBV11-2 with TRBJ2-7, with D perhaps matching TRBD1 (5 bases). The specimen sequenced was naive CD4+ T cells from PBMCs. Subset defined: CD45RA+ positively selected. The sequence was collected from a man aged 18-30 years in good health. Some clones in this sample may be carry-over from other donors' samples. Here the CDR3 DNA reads TGTGCCAGCAGCTTAGGCAGGGCCGAGCAGTACTTC. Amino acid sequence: CASSLGRAEQYF.